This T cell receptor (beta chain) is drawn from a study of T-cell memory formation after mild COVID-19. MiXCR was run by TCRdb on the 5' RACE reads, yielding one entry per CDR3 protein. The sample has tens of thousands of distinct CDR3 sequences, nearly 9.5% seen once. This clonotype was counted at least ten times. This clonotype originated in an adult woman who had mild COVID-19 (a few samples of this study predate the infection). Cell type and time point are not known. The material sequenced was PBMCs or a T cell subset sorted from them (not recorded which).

This chain's CDR3 is CASSLQAERYYEQYF. CDR3 DNA: TGCGCCAGCAGCCTTCAAGCGGAGCGCTACTACGAGCAGTACTTC. This rearrangement joins TRBV5-1 to TRBJ2-7, with a tentative D call TRBD2 (5 bases). The germline V and J ends were trimmed by 4 bases and 3 bases, with 17 bases remaining between them. The germline V gene encodes CDR1 SGHRS and CDR2 YFSETQ. This CDR3 has 15 residues.